A single T cell receptor beta chain is shown here with its context. This record belongs to a study of blood T cell repertoires in COVID-19. Only in-frame clones appear in the TCRdb table, and some are missing; sequencing was by immunoSEQ multiplex PCR. The top ten hold roughly 4.4% of the sample, which has some 41,000 clones, roughly 84% seen once. The V gene lost 3 bases and the J gene lost 0 bases, with 10 bases spanning the gap. The germline CDR1 and CDR2 sequences are SGDLS and YYNGEE. The CDR3 runs to 15 residues. The source material was peripheral blood. This chain connects TRBV9 to TRBJ2-1; D remains ambiguous. The source is a woman aged 70-85 years with acute or convalescent COVID-19. The CDR3 spells CASSGVSGSYNEQFF. CDR3 DNA: TGTGCCAGCAGCGGAGTCTCGGGCTCCTACAATGAGCAGTTCTTC.